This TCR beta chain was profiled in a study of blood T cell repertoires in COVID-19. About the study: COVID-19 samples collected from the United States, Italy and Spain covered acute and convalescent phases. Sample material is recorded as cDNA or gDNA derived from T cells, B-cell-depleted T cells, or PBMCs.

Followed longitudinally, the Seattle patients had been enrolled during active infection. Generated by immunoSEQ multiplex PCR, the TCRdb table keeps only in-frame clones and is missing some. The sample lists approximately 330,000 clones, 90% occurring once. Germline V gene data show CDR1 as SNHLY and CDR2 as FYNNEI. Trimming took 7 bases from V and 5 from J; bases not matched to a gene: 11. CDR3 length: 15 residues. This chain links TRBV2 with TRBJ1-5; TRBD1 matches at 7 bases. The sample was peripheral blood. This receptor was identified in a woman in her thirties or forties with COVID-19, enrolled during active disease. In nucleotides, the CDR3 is TGTGCCAGCAAGAAGGACAGGACGAGTCATCAGCCCCAGCATTTT. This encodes CASKKDRTSHQPQHF.